These 16 T cell receptor beta chains originate from one sample sequenced in a study of T cells after yellow fever vaccination. TCRdb reprocessed the 5' RACE reads with MiXCR, giving one entry per CDR3 protein. This sample has 250,000 to 350,000 distinct CDR3 sequences, with 8.5% to 10% found just once. The starting material was CD4+ T cells sorted from PBMCs, obtained 5 days after the yellow fever booster vaccination. The source is a man younger than 35 who received the YFV17D yellow fever vaccine.

This clonotype has ten or more counts. Written as DNA, the CDR3 is TGTGCCAGCTCATCCTCATCGGCCGGGGATACGCAGTATTTT. Translated: CASSSSSAGDTQYF. The rearrangement joins TRBV18 to TRBJ2-3; D remains unclear. This CDR3 has 14 amino acids. The V gene's germline CDR1 is KGHSH and CDR2 LQKENI. V was trimmed by 5 bases and J by 6 bases, leaving 15 bases between them.

This clonotype has just a few counts. The genes are TRBV25-1 and TRBJ2-6, with 9 bases that match TRBD1. This CDR3 is built from 16 residues. CDR1 and CDR2 (germline): MGHDK, SYGVNS. J lost 4 bases, V lost 4 bases, and 5 bases had no gene match. In DNA, the CDR3 is TGTGCCAGCAGTGGACAGGGGGGCTGGGGGGCCAACGTCCTGACTTTC. Protein sequence: CASSGQGGWGANVLTF.

This chain connects TRBV30 to TRBJ2-3; D call uncertain. V lost 1 base and J 1 base, leaving 9 bases between the germline ends. The CDR3 is made up of 14 amino acids. The germline V gene has CDR1 GTSNPN and CDR2 SVGIG (reference sequence). CDR3 amino acids: CAWSGRAGTDTQYF. The CDR3 DNA is TGTGCCTGGAGTGGCCGGGCGGGCACAGATACGCAGTATTTT. The full variable domain, completed using reference TRBV30 and TRBJ2-3, is SQTIHQWPATLVQPVGSPLSLECTVEGTSNPNLYWYRQAAGRGLQLLFYSVGIGQISSEVPQNLSASRPQDRQFILSSKKLLLSDSGFYLCAWSGRAGTDTQYFGPGTRLTVL.

This clonotype was counted only a few times. The chain has TRBV20-1 and TRBJ2-3; D is undetermined. CDR3 length: 13 residues. Germline V gene data show CDR1 as DFQATT and CDR2 as SNEGSKA (reference sequence). Trimming left V 6 bases short and J 2 bases short, with 12 bases between. The CDR3 loop reads CSAPPGFTDTQYF. As DNA, the CDR3 is TGCAGTGCCCCCCCGGGCTTCACAGATACGCAGTATTTT.

This sequence joins TRBV3-1 and TRBJ2-5; either TRBD1 or TRBD2 may supply D (6 bases each). The V end lost 4 bases, the J end lost 5 bases, and 17 bases lay between the germline ends. This CDR3 is built from 15 residues. Looked up from germline, CDR1 is LGHDT and CDR2 is YNNKEL (reference sequence). CDR3 region: CASSLPQTRGETQYF. The DNA for the CDR3 is TGTGCCAGCAGCCTGCCCCAGACTAGGGGGGAGACCCAGTACTTC.

This clonotype was picked up many times. The chain links TRBV5-6 to TRBJ2-3, with 8 bases lining up with TRBD1. The J segment lost 2 bases and the V segment lost 2 bases, leaving 4 bases of the junction unmatched. The CDR3 totals 15 residues. Germline V lookup: CDR1 SGHDT, CDR2 YYEEEE. The CDR3 coding sequence is TGTGCCAGCAGCTTCCCGACAGGGGCCACAGATACGCAGTATTTT. Encoded protein: CASSFPTGATDTQYF. The full variable domain, completed using reference TRBV5-6 and TRBJ2-3, is DAGVTQSPTHLIKTRGQQVTLRCSPKSGHDTVSWYQQALGQGPQFIFQYYEEEERQRGNFPDRFSGHQFPNYSSELNVNALLLGDSALYLCASSFPTGATDTQYFGPGTRLTVL.

This clonotype has only a few counts. The chain links TRBV7-9 to TRBJ1-1; no clear D. Trimming took off 5 bases at V and 7 bases at J, with 14 bases between the two ends. Germline loops: CDR1 SEHNR, CDR2 FQNEAQ (reference sequence). The CDR3 is made up of 13 amino acids. The CDR3 nucleotides are TGTGCCAGCAGCCCGGGCCTCCTCAGTGAAGCTTTCTTT. Amino acids: CASSPGLLSEAFF.

In its sample, this clonotype was seen a few times. Here the CDR3 DNA reads TGTGCCAGCTCACCGGTCATATTGAACACTGAAGCTTTCTTT. Its translation: CASSPVILNTEAFF. This sequence joins TRBV18 and TRBJ1-1; D unresolved. In germline, CDR1 is KGHSH, CDR2 LQKENI. Trimming pared 3 bases from V and 0 bases from J, leaving 8 bases between. CDR3 length: 14 amino acids.

This clonotype was counted between two and nine times. The rearrangement joins TRBV19 to TRBJ2-1; perhaps D is TRBD1 or TRBD2 (5 bases each). In germline, CDR1 is LNHDA, CDR2 SQIVND (reference sequence). The CDR3 contains 17 residues. Trimming stripped 1 base from V and 0 bases from J, with 13 bases between. CDR3 sequence (DNA): TGTGCCAGTAGTATAGGGGACGGCCGAATCTCCTACAATGAGCAGTTCTTC. Translating it yields CASSIGDGRISYNEQFF. Using reference TRBV19 and TRBJ2-1 for the parts outside the CDR3, the full variable domain is DGGITQSPKYLFRKEGQNVTLSCEQNLNHDAMYWYRQDPGQGLRLIYYSQIVNDFQKGDIAEGYSVSREKKESFPLTVTSAQKNPTAFYLCASSIGDGRISYNEQFFGPGTRLTVL.

At least ten counts were recorded for this clonotype. The chain carries TRBV4-1 and TRBJ2-5; D gene unclear. The V gene lost 4 bases and the J gene lost 4 bases, with 10 bases spanning the gap. Germline loops: CDR1 MGHRA, CDR2 YSYEKL. This CDR3 is built from 13 residues. The DNA of the CDR3 is TGCGCCAGCAGCCTACTGCTCCGAGAGACCCAGTACTTC. Translation: CASSLLLRETQYF.

This clonotype was found a few times. This chain links TRBV6-5 with TRBJ1-2; TRBD1 aligns across 9 bases. Germline CDR1 reads MNHEY; CDR2 reads SVGAGI. V lost 5 bases, J lost 7 bases, and 8 bases stayed unmatched. This CDR3 contains 14 residues. DNA of the CDR3: TGTGCCAGCAGTCCCTACGACAGGGGGTTTGGCTACACCTTC. It yields the protein CASSPYDRGFGYTF.

This clonotype was counted only a few times. V gene TRBV11-2 combines with J gene TRBJ2-5; D remains ambiguous. Per the germline V gene, CDR1 is SGHAT and CDR2 is FQNNGV. V lost 2 bases to trimming and J lost 3 bases, with 7 bases between them. The CDR3 sequence is 13 residues long. For the CDR3, the DNA is TGTGCCAGCAGCTTAAGCCAGAAAGAGACCCAGTACTTC. Encoded protein: CASSLSQKETQYF.

The chain employs TRBV20-1 and TRBJ1-5, with D perhaps matching TRBD1 (5 bases). V was shortened by 4 bases and J by 1 base, with 8 bases between the two germline ends. This CDR3 has 13 residues. Per the germline V gene, CDR1 is DFQATT and CDR2 is SNEGSKA (reference sequence). CDR3 DNA: TGCAGTGCTATGGGGGACAGCAATCAGCCCCAGCATTTT. Translation: CSAMGDSNQPQHF.

This chain uses TRBV7-2 with TRBJ1-6; D might be TRBD1 (5 bases). CDR1 SGHTA and CDR2 FQGNSA come from the germline V gene. The length of the CDR3 is 19 residues. Trimming stripped 1 base from V and 9 bases from J, with 25 bases between. The CDR3 sequence: CASSLVARAFPLSGSPLHF. The CDR3 bases are TGTGCCAGCAGCTTAGTTGCCAGGGCATTTCCCCTCAGTGGTTCACCCCTCCACTTT.

J is TRBJ2-2 and V is TRBV7-2, with a possible D match to TRBD1 (5 bases). The CDR3 sequence is 13 residues long. Germline-derived CDR1 and CDR2 are SGHTA and FQGNSA. The germline V and J ends were trimmed by 6 bases and 6 bases, with 11 bases remaining between them. The CDR3 bases are TGTGCCAGCAGTCAATTCAGGGCCGGGGAGCTGTTTTTT. It specifies CASSQFRAGELFF.

This chain joins TRBV18 and TRBJ1-2; 7 bases agree with TRBD1. This CDR3 is 16 amino acids long. Trimming removed 3 bases from V and 7 bases from J; junction bases left unmatched: 14. From germline, CDR1 is KGHSH and CDR2 LQKENI. Here the CDR3 reads CASSPLRQGLVSGYTF. CDR3 sequence (DNA): TGTGCCAGCTCACCTCTTAGACAGGGCCTTGTCTCTGGCTACACCTTC.